These 7 T cell receptor beta chains were sequenced from one sample in a study of shared clonotypes between healthy human individuals. Terminally differentiated effector memory CD45RA+ cells were excluded by CCR7 positive selection of CD45RO-negative cells. TCRdb's copy holds only in-frame clones and misses some; the assay was immunoSEQ multiplex PCR. The table lists almost 700,000 clones, about 92% of them singletons, with 24% in the top ten. What was sequenced was naive CD8+ T cells sorted from blood. These receptors came from a man aged 30-40 years in good health.

J is TRBJ1-3 and V is TRBV28, with D possibly matching TRBD1 (6 bases). This CDR3 contains 11 residues. Germline V lookup: CDR1 MDHEN, CDR2 SYDVKM. The CDR3 nucleotides are TGTGCTTTGAGGGGGGGAAACACCATATATTTT. Protein product: CALRGGNTIYF. Supplemented by reference TRBV28 and TRBJ1-3, the full variable domain reads DVKVTQSSRYLVKRTGEKVFLECVQDMDHENMFWYRQDPGLGLRLIYFSYDVKMKEKGDIPEGYSVSREKKERFSLILESASTNQTSMYLCALRGGNTIYFGEGSWLTVV.

A single count supports this clone. This chain uses TRBV27 with TRBJ2-3; D not certain. Germline CDR1 MNHEY, CDR2 SMNVEV (reference sequence). This CDR3 is built from 14 residues. V gave up 4 bases and J gave up 0 bases, with 8 bases separating them. Here the CDR3 reads CASSWSGSTDTQYF. The CDR3 coding sequence is TGTGCCAGCAGTTGGAGTGGAAGCACAGATACGCAGTATTTT.

A single count supports this clone. The chain employs TRBV7-9 and TRBJ2-3; either TRBD1 or TRBD2 may supply D (5 bases each). Per the germline V gene, CDR1 is SEHNR and CDR2 is FQNEAQ (reference sequence). V was clipped by 5 bases and J by 4 bases, with 19 bases between them. CDR3 length equals 16 residues. The CDR3 nucleotides read TGTGCCAGCAGCCAACTAAGGGGCGGACTTGCAGATACGCAGTATTTT. Amino acids: CASSQLRGGLADTQYF.

The chain uses TRBV29-1 and TRBJ1-1; TRBD1 might be the D (6 bases). Germline V gene data show CDR1 as SQVTM and CDR2 as ANQGSEA. The V and J ends lost 8 bases and 3 bases respectively, with 13 bases between them. The CDR3 spans 12 residues. CDR3 amino acids: CSSLDRYTEAFF. CDR3 DNA sequence: TGCAGCTCCCTTGACAGGTACACTGAAGCTTTCTTT.

The genes are TRBV6-1 and TRBJ2-7; TRBD2 matches at 7 bases. The CDR3 spans 14 residues. V trimming: 2 bases; J trimming: 5 bases; junction bases outside the gene matches: 6. Germline V lookup: CDR1 MNHNS, CDR2 SASEGT. The CDR3 bases are TGTGCCAGCAGTGAAACACTAGCGTTCGACGAGCAGTACTTC. It is translated as CASSETLAFDEQYF.

The chain combines TRBV27 with TRBJ1-1, with 8 bases identical to TRBD1. CDR3 length: 15 residues. Germline V gene data show CDR1 as MNHEY and CDR2 as SMNVEV (reference sequence). Trimming at V came to 5 bases and at J to 4 bases, leaving 9 bases not matched to a gene. Written as DNA, the CDR3 is TGTGCCAGCAGTAAGGGGACAGGTTGGATCACTGAAGCTTTCTTT. Encoded protein: CASSKGTGWITEAFF.

This clone was counted between two and nine times. The genes are TRBV9 and TRBJ2-3; a weak D match, TRBD1 (6 bases). The V end was cut by 3 bases, the J end by 4 bases, with 18 bases between. Germline V gives CDR1 SGDLS, CDR2 YYNGEE. There are 16 residues in the CDR3. The CDR3 loop reads CASSATAWGLADTQYF. The DNA of the CDR3 is TGTGCCAGCAGCGCCACAGCGTGGGGGCTGGCAGATACGCAGTATTTT.